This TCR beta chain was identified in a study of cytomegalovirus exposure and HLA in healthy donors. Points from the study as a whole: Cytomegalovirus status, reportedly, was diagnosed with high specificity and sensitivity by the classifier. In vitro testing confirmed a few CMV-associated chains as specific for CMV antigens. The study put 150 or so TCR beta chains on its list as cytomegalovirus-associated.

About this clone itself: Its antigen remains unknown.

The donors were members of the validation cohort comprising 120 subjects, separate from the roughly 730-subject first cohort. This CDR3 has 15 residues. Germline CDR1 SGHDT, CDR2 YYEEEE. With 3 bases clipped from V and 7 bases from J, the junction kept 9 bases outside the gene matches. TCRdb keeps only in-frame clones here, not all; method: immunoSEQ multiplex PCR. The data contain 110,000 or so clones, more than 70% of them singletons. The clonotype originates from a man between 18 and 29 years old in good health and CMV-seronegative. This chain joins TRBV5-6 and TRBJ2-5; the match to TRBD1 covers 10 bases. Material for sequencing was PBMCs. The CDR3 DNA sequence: TGTGCCAGCAGCTCACGGGACAGGGGTTTGCGGACCCAGTACTTC. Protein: CASSSRDRGLRTQYF.